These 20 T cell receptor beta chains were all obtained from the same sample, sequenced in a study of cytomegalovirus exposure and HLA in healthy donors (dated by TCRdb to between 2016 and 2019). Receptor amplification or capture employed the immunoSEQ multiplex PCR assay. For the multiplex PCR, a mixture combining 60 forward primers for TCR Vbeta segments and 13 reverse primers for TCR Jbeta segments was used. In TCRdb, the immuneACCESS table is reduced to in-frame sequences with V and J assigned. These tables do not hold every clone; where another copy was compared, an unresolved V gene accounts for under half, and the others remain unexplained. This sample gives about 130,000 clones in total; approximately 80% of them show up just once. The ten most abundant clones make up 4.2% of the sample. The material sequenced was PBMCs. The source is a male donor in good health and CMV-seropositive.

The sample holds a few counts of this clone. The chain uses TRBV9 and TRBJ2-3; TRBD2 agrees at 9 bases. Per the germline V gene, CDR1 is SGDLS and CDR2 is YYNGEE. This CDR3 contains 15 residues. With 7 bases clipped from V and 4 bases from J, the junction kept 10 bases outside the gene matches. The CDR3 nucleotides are TGTGCCAGCTCAAGTTGGCGGGGGGGCGCAGATACGCAGTATTTT. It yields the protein CASSSWRGGADTQYF.

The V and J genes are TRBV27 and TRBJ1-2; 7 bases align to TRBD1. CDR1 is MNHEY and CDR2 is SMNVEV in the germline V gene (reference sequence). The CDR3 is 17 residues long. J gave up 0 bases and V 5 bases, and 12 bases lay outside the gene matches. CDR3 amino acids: CASSQQGKQPANYGYTF. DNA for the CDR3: TGTGCCAGCAGTCAACAGGGGAAGCAGCCCGCTAACTATGGCTACACCTTC.

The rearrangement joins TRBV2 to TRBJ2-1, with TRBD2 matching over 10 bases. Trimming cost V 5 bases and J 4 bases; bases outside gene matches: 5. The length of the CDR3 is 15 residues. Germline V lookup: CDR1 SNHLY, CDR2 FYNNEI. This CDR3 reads CASSYTSGIYNEQFF. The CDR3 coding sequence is TGTGCCAGCAGTTATACTAGCGGGATTTACAATGAGCAGTTCTTC.

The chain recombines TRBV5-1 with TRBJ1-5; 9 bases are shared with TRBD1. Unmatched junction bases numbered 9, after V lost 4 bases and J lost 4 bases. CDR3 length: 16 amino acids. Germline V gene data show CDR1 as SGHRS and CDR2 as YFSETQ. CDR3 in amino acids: CASSTGTGNRNQPQHF. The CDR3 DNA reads TGCGCCAGCAGCACCGGGACAGGGAATAGGAATCAGCCCCAGCATTTT. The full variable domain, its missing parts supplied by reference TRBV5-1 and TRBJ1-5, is KAGVTQTPRYLIKTRGQQVTLSCSPISGHRSVSWYQQTPGQGLQFLFEYFSETQRNKGNFPGRFSGRQFSNSRSEMNVSTLELGDSALYLCASSTGTGNRNQPQHFGDGTRLSIL.

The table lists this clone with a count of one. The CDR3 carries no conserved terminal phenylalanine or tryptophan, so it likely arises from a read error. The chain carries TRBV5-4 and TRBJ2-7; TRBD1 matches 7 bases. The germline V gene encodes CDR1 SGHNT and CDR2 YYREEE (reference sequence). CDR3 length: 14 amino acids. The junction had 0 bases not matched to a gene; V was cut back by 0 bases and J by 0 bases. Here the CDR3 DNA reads TGTGCCAGCAGCTTGGGGGACAGCTCCTACGAGCAGTACCTC. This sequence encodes CASSLGDSSYEQYL.

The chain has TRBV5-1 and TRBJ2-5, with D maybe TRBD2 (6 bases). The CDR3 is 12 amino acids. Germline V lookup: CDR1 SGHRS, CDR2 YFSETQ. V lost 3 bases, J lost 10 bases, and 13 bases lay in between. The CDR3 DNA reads TGCGCCAGCAGCTGGCCCGGAGGGGACCAGTACTTC. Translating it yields CASSWPGGDQYF. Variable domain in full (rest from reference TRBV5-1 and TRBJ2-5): KAGVTQTPRYLIKTRGQQVTLSCSPISGHRSVSWYQQTPGQGLQFLFEYFSETQRNKGNFPGRFSGRQFSNSRSEMNVSTLELGDSALYLCASSWPGGDQYFGPGTRLLVL.

The CDR3 sequence is CASSSTGKEAYEQYF. CDR3 nucleotide sequence: TGTGCCAGCAGTTCCACAGGGAAAGAGGCCTACGAGCAGTACTTC. The chain recombines TRBV5-6 with TRBJ2-7, with D possibly matching TRBD1 (6 bases). The V end lost 5 bases, the J end lost 2 bases, and 17 bases lay between the germline ends. This CDR3 spans 15 amino acids. Germline V gene data show CDR1 as SGHDT and CDR2 as YYEEEE. Drawing the rest from reference TRBV5-6 and TRBJ2-7, the complete variable domain is DAGVTQSPTHLIKTRGQQVTLRCSPKSGHDTVSWYQQALGQGPQFIFQYYEEEERQRGNFPDRFSGHQFPNYSSELNVNALLLGDSALYLCASSSTGKEAYEQYFGPGTRLTVT.

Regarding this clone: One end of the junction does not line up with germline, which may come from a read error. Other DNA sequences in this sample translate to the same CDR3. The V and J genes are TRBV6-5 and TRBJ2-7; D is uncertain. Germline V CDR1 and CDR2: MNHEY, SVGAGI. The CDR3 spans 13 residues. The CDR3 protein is CASSYSPGRDQYF. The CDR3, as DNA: TGCGCCAGCAGTTACTCGCCGGGTCGCGACCAGTACTTC.

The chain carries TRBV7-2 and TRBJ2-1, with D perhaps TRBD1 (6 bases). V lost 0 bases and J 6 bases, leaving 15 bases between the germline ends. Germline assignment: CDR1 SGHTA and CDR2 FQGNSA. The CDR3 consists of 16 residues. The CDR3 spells CASSLAGQGRVNEQFF. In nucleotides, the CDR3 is TGTGCCAGCAGCTTAGCTGGGCAGGGGCGGGTCAATGAGCAGTTCTTC.

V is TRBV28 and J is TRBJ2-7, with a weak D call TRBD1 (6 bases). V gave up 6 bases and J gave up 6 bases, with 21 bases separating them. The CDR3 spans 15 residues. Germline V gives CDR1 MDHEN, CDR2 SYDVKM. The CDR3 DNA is TGTGCCAGCAGCCAAATACCGGGACAAAGGGGCGAGCAGTACTTC. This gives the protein CASSQIPGQRGEQYF.

The CDR3 is CASSSIAGANTGELFF. In nucleotides, the CDR3 is TGTGCCAGCAGCTCCATAGCGGGGGCCAACACCGGGGAGCTGTTTTTT. The V call is TRBV5-4, the J call TRBJ2-2; 9 bases are a match to TRBD2. Germline CDR1 is SGHNT and CDR2 is YYREEE (reference sequence). The CDR3 runs 16 residues. Trimming took 3 bases from V and 2 from J; bases not matched to a gene: 5.

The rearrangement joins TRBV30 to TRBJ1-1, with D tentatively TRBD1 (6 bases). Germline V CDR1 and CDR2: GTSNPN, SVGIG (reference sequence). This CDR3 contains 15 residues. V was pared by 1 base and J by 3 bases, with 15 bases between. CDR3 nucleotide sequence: TGTGCCTGGAGTGATAAACTCAGGGGAGACACTGAAGCTTTCTTT. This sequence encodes CAWSDKLRGDTEAFF. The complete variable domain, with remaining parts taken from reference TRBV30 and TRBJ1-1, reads SQTIHQWPATLVQPVGSPLSLECTVEGTSNPNLYWYRQAAGRGLQLLFYSVGIGQISSEVPQNLSASRPQDRQFILSSKKLLLSDSGFYLCAWSDKLRGDTEAFFGQGTRLTVV.

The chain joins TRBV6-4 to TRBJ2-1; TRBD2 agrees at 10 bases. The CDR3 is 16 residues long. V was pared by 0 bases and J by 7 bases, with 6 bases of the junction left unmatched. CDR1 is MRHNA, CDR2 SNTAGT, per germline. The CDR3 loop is CASSDSVSGGSNEQFF. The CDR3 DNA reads TGTGCCAGCAGTGACTCAGTTAGCGGGGGGTCAAATGAGCAGTTCTTC.

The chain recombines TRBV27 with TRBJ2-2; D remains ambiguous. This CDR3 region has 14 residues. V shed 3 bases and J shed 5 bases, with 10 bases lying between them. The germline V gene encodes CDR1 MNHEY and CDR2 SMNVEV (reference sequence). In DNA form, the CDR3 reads TGTGCCAGCAGTTTCGCTACTCGGACCGGGGAGCTGTTTTTT. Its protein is CASSFATRTGELFF.

The CDR3 region has the DNA TGTGCCAGCAGCACGACAGGCCAGACGCAGTATTTT. This encodes CASSTTGQTQYF. The V gene is TRBV7-6, the J gene TRBJ2-3; TRBD1 is a possible D gene (6 bases). This CDR3 contains 12 residues. Germline loops: CDR1 SGHVS, CDR2 FNYEAQ. Trimming took 5 bases from V and 9 from J, leaving 12 bases between them. Using reference TRBV7-6 and TRBJ2-3 for the parts outside the CDR3, the full variable domain is GAGVSQSPRYKVTKRGQDVALRCDPISGHVSLYWYRQALGQGPEFLTYFNYEAQQDKSGLPNDRFSAERPEGSISTLTIQRTEQRDSAMYRCASSTTGQTQYFGPGTRLTVL.

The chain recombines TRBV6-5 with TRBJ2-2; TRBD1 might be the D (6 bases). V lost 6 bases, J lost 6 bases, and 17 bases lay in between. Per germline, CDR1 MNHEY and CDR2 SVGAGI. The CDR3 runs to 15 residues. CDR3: CASSRHPGESGELFF. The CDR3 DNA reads TGTGCCAGCAGCCGCCACCCAGGGGAGTCCGGGGAGCTGTTTTTT.

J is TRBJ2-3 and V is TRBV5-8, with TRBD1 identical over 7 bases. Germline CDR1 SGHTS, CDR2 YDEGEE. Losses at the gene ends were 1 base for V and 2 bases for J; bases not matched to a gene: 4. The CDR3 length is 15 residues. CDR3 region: CASSLITGATDTQYF. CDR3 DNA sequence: TGTGCCAGCAGCTTGATAACAGGGGCCACAGATACGCAGTATTTT.

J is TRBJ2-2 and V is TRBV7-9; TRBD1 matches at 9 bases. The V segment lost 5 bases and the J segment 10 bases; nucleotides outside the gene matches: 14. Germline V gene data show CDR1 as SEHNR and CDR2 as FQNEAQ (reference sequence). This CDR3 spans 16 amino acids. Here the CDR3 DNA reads TGTGCCAGCAGCACATCGGACAGGGGAGCGTCCGAGGAGCTGTTTTTT. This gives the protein CASSTSDRGASEELFF.

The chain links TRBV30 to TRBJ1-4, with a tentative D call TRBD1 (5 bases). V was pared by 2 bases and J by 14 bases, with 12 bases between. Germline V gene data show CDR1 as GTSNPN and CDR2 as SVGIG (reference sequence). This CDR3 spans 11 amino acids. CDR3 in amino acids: CAWSTGLRLFF. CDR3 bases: TGTGCCTGGAGTACGGGACTCCGGCTGTTTTTT.

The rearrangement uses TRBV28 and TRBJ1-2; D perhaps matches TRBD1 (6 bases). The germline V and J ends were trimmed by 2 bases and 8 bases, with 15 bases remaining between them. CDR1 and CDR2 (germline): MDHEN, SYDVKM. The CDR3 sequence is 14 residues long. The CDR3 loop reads CASSLGQGTFGYTF. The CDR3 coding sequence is TGTGCCAGCAGTTTAGGTCAGGGGACCTTCGGCTACACCTTC.